One TCR beta chain is described in this entry. This clone was detected a few times. Its antigen is currently not known. No much larger clone is present one base from it, and per-base qualities are unavailable. This entry is derived from a study of cytomegalovirus exposure and HLA in healthy donors (dated by TCRdb to the late 2010s). General notes on the study: In an earlier analysis of approximately 500 of the donors, about 270 Gb of sequence data and just under 120 million unique TCR beta sequences from approximately 180 million T cells were reported. An early release covering roughly 580 HLA-typed donors comprised about 310 gigabases of sequencing data and 85 million to 100 million unique TCR sequences. Of the roughly 400 genotyped donors, over 70% fell in the genetic ancestry cluster associated with self-reported Caucasian donors. The study aimed to test whether cataloging public T cell receptors could reveal signatures of past pathogen exposure. The T cell repertoires of roughly 660 subjects were profiled by immunosequencing and related to cytomegalovirus serostatus. A separate validation cohort of 100 to 150 different subjects was used in addition to the 666-subject first cohort. To predict cytomegalovirus infection status, the study brought together high-throughput TCR immunosequencing, statistical association of individual TCRs with disease status, and machine learning. To study patterns of TCR occurrence, a later analysis re-analyzed previously published TCR beta repertoires from around 670 donors and added high-resolution HLA genotyping. Rather than drawing on any new phenotypic data, the later analysis identified candidate immune exposures from TCR beta sequences and the way those sequences occurred across donors. In an earlier analysis of roughly 540 of the donors, high-throughput TCR beta sequencing was used to judge whether each TCR beta V gene segment behaved as functional or pseudogenic. Donor age, sex, ethnicity and CMV serostatus were compiled together with the repertoire data. In a later genetic analysis, genome-wide SNP genotypes for about 55% of the 666 donors were used, and that subset was treated as a discovery cohort. Every discovery cohort repertoire had been produced on one sequencing platform. HLA typing included class I and class II loci at four-digit resolution. The number of typed donors differed by locus: roughly 629-630 for A, B, C, DRB1 and DQB1; about 520 for DQA1; 606 for DPA1; and 400 to 480 for DPB1. Because of strong linkage in the cohort, five DR-DQ haplotypes were treated as single units for association and clustering. Across roughly 420 genotyped donors of the cohort, an average of approximately 220,000 unique TCR beta nucleotide sequences per donor were sequenced, and 15% to 20% of those sequences were non-productive. The study at large found these results: According to the authors, the approach could potentially be generalized to other disease states and immunological phenotypes. When HLA alleles, especially DR and DQ, strongly co-occurred, TCR associations were difficult to assign to individual alleles. This cohort had only TCR beta chains sequenced, and the lack of alpha or paired-chain data limited which features could be detected. Roughly uniform sequencing depth across donors was assumed in presence/absence analyses, although this assumption may not hold. According to a later analysis, parvovirus B19, influenza, CMV and Epstein-Barr virus appeared linked to several top co-occurrence clusters. A further reported finding was that TCR beta sequences accurately predicted the HLA-A and HLA-B alleles for most subjects in the first cohort. In an earlier analysis of about 540 of the donors, most TCR beta V segments were observed in productive rearrangements about 90% or about 30% of the time, broadly matching IMGT annotations. Some 15 rarely observed V segments, including chromosome 9 orphons, were excluded from the earlier analysis of about 600 of the donors because counts were too low. A later analysis found that TCR association rates varied across HLA loci, with DRB1 alleles showing the most associated TCRs and HLA-C alleles the fewest. In a later analysis, 15,000 to 20,000 TCR beta sequences were associated with specific HLA alleles at a false discovery rate of 0.05. Some IMGT-functional V segments, including TRBV6-2 and TRBV6-3, could not be distinguished by the 87-base-pair reads and were therefore excluded. HLA typing was unavailable for some donors at each locus, so association tests used only the typed subset. A group of highly shared sequence variants was considered likely to be a technical artifact of the sequencing pipeline. Linkage disequilibrium might explain the correlated functional status among segregating V segments, but an unknown experimental factor could not be ruled out. According to a later genetic analysis, donors in an Asian-associated ancestry cluster had fewer N-insertions in productive TCRs than the approximately 650-donor mean. The study listed 150 to 200 TCR beta chains as associated with cytomegalovirus. A later analysis found that HLA-associated TCR beta chains were more clonally expanded and had lower generation probabilities than equally common non-associated chains. A later genetic analysis associated a missense DCLRE1C variant with V-gene and J-gene trimming of TCR beta chains, and an independent cohort replicated the association. A few of the identified cytomegalovirus-associated TCR beta chains were confirmed in vitro to be specific for cytomegalovirus antigens. Immune exposure information for the cohort was limited to CMV serostatus. Across donors, most TCR sequences were observed very rarely, whereas some public TCRs were present in many individuals. The classifier was reported to diagnose cytomegalovirus status with high specificity and sensitivity in both the original cohort and the validation cohort. A later analysis found that most CMV-associated TCR beta chains appeared HLA-restricted, with HLA associations seemingly driven largely by CMV exposure.

The germline V gene (reference sequence) yields PRHDT for CDR1 and FYEKMQ for CDR2. V loses 5 bases of germline sequence and J loses 0 bases, and the interval between the two ends is 10 bases. The CDR3 covers 14 residues, taking in both the cysteine and the phenylalanine. The only DNA kept is the CDR3, 42 bases in frame from the first base. Libraries were made using the immunoSEQ multiplex PCR assay. The multiplex PCR relied on a mix of 60 forward primers for TCR Vbeta segments and 13 reverse primers for TCR Jbeta segments. The CDR3 region of rearranged TCR beta genes was amplified from genomic DNA by a multiplex PCR assay. The Illumina HiSeq System was used to sequence the amplified TCR beta libraries as 87-base-pair reads. The authors' pipeline ran thus. A later analysis counted tens of millions of unique TCR beta chains across the 666 repertoires, and around 9.9 million of these chains were shared by at least two donors. Raw reads were error-corrected and collapsed into unique sequences by a nearest-neighbor algorithm in which closely related sequences were merged to remove PCR and sequencing errors. V, D and J gene segments were assigned by aligning CDR3 sequences to IMGT reference sequences. For a sequence to be retained, a match of at least six nucleotides to both a V gene segment and a J gene segment was required. A rearrangement was called productive if the CDR3 had no stop codons and remained in frame with V and J, and every other rearrangement was called non-productive. Following IMGT convention, CDR3 was defined as the stretch from the second conserved V-encoded cysteine to the conserved J-encoded phenylalanine. Sequences without an unambiguous match to a single V gene segment were excluded from the earlier analysis of several hundred of the donors. An earlier analysis of a few hundred of the donors classified V segments as functional when productive rearrangements were above 56.7% and as segregating when the standard deviation between donors was above 5%. A statistical classification framework was developed to diagnose cytomegalovirus status using the catalog of TCR beta chain sequences. In a later analysis, TCR nucleotide sequences were compared against IMGT/GENE-DB human TR gene sequences so that V and J genes could be assigned. In a later analysis, CDR3 sequences and most-parsimonious VDJ recombination scenarios were assigned using the TCRdist pipeline. In a later analysis, each TCR beta chain was defined by its CDR3 amino acid sequence together with its V-gene family, and reads without a unique V-gene family were excluded. In a later analysis, nearly 600 highly shared, low-generation-probability nucleotide sequences were removed to address suspected cross-contamination and a sequencing artifact. For each public chain, a later analysis derived a clonal expansion index from normalized ranks of inferred template counts within each repertoire. Generation probabilities in a later analysis came from a VDJ recombination model fitted to out-of-frame rearrangements, and those results were checked against IGoR. In a later analysis, hypergeometric tests were used to score TCR-TCR, TCR-HLA and TCR-CMV co-occurrence, with a repertoire-size bias correction applied to TCR pairs. To estimate false discovery rates, a later analysis permuted the HLA or CMV assignments 20 times. In a later analysis, co-occurring TCRs were grouped using DBSCAN, and TCRdist sequence similarity was added for clustering within HLA-allele-positive subsets. Repertoires with fewer than 30,000 or more than 120,000 public chains were left out of co-occurrence clustering, as were five repertoires with anomalous nucleotide sharing. This immuneACCESS table, as held by TCRdb, lists in-frame sequences with V and J called but not all clones. Of the missing ones, under half trace to an unresolved V gene in checked studies; the others have no known cause. D and trimming come from the DNA, and the V and J calls and clone size come from that table. Within this sample are about 140,000 clones, with around two thirds of them counted one time only. The ten top clones hold about 1.8% of the sample.

The cohort consisted of 650 to 700 healthy bone marrow donors. Cohort members were all nominally healthy when sampled, although unrecorded immune exposures were likely present. The donor was CMV seronegative and was included in the group of a few hundred seronegative cohort members. A peripheral blood sample was provided by each donor, and peripheral blood mononuclear cells were used for TCR beta sequencing. Genomic DNA was extracted from the blood cell samples with the Qiagen DNeasy Blood Extraction Kit. Sequenced material: PBMCs. The V and J segments used are TRBV13 and TRBJ1-2, with the D gene uncertain. The source is a male donor in good health and CMV-seronegative. The sequenced DNA: TGTGCCAGCAGCCCGGCGGACTCTAACTATGGCTACACCTTC. It codes for CASSPADSNYGYTF. Supplemented by the reference TRBV13 and TRBJ1-2 proteins around the CDR3, the complete variable domain is AAGVIQSPRHLIKEKRETATLKCYPIPRHDTVYWYQQGPGQDPQFLISFYEKMQSDKGSIPDRFSAQQFSDYHSELNMSSLELGDSALYFCASSPADSNYGYTFGSGTRLTVV.